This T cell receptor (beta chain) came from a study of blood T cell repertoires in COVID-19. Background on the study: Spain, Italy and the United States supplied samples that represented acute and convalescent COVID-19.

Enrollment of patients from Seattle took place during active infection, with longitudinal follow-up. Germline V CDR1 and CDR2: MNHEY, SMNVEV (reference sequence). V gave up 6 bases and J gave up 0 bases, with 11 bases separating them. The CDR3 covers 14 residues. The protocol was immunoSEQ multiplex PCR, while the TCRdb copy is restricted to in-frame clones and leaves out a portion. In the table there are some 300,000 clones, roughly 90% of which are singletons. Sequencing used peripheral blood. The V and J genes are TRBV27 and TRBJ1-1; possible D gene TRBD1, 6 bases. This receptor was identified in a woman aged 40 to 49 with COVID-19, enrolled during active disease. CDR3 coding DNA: TGTGCCAGCAGCCGCGGACAGATGAACACTGAAGCTTTCTTT. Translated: CASSRGQMNTEAFF.